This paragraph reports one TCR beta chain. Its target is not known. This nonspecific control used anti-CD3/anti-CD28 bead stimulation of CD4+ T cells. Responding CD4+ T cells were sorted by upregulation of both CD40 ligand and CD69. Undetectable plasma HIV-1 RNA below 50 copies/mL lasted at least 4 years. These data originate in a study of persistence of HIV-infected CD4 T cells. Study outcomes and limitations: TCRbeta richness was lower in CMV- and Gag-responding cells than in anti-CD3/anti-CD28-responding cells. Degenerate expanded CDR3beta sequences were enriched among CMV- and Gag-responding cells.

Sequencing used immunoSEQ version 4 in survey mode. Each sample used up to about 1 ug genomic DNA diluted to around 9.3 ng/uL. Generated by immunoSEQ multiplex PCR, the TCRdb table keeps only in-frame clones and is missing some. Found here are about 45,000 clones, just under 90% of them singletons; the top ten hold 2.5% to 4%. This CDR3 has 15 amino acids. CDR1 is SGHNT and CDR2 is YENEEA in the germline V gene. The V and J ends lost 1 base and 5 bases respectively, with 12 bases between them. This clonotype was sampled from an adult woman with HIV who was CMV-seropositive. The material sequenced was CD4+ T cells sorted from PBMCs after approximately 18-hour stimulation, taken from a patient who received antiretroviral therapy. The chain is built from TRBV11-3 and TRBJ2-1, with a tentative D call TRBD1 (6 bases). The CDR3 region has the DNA TGTGCCAGCAGCTTAGTCAGGGGCACTAACAATGAGCAGTTCTTC. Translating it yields CASSLVRGTNNEQFF.